This is a list of T cell receptor beta chains from one sample in a study of cytomegalovirus exposure and HLA in healthy donors. TCRdb's copy holds only in-frame clones and misses some; the assay was immunoSEQ multiplex PCR. The repertoire consists of over 150,000 clones, with over 70% occurring once and the leading ten covering 8% to 10%. The specimen was PBMCs. These receptors originate from a man aged 18 to 29 in good health and CMV-seropositive. Each CDR3 is given with its conserved first and last residue. D genes are given only for firm matches. Expanded clones get a size class; other rows say once, few or many, or leave the size out.

>TRBD1|TRBJ1-5|TRBV6-5|NA
TGTGCCAGCAGTTACTCGGGACAGGGGGGAGGTCAGCCCCAGCATTTT
CASSYSGQGGGQPQHF
>NA|TRBJ2-6|TRBV4-2|NA
TGTGCCAGAGCGAACAGCGGTTGCGGGTCTGGGGCCAACGTCCTGACTTTC
CARANSGCGSGANVLTF
>NA|TRBJ1-5|TRBV10-3|NA
TGTGCCATCAGCGGACAGAGAGATAGCAATCAGCCCCAGCATTTT
CAISGQRDSNQPQHF
>NA|TRBJ2-7|TRBV7-8|NA
TGTGCCAGCAGCCGAGTTGGGGCCTACGAGCAGTACTTC
CASSRVGAYEQYF
>TRBD2|TRBJ2-2|TRBV19|few
TGTGCCAGTAGTATAGTATGGGGGGGGAGCACCGGGGAGCTGTTTTTT
CASSIVWGGSTGELFF
>NA|TRBJ1-3|TRBV4-1|NA
TGCGCCAGCAGCCAAGATTACTCAGGACAACGTGGAAACACCATATATTTT
CASSQDYSGQRGNTIYF
>NA|TRBJ1-1|TRBV4-3|NA
TGCGCCAGCAGCCGAGAGTTCAGCGCTGAAGCTTTCTTT
CASSREFSAEAFF
>TRBD2|TRBJ2-1|TRBV28|NA
TGTGCCAGCAGTGCTGTTTCCCGCGGGAGGGCCTCCTACAATGAGCAGTTCTTC
CASSAVSRGRASYNEQFF
>TRBD2|TRBJ2-1|TRBV29-1|NA
TGCAGCGTCCGGACTAGCGGAGACAATGAGCAGTTCTTC
CSVRTSGDNEQFF
>NA|TRBJ1-6|TRBV7-9|NA
TGTGCCAGCAGCTTAGGCAGCTCCTATAATTCACCCCTCCACTTT
CASSLGSSYNSPLHF
>NA|TRBJ1-5|TRBV7-6|NA
TGTGCCAGCAGCTTAGAATCCCAGGGCCAGCCCCAGCATTTT
CASSLESQGQPQHF
>NA|TRBJ1-1|TRBV10-3|NA
TGTGCCATCAGTGAGTCGCAGGGGAACACTGAAGCTTTCTTT
CAISESQGNTEAFF
>TRBD2|TRBJ2-1|TRBV2|NA
TGTGCCAGCAGCGAACTAGCGGGTGACTACAATGAGCAGTTCTTC
CASSELAGDYNEQFF
>TRBD2|TRBJ2-3|TRBV4-2|NA
TGTGCCAGCAGCCTTCGACTAGCGGGGGGCGCAGATACGCAGTATTTT
CASSLRLAGGADTQYF
>TRBD2|TRBJ2-1|TRBV7-9|NA
TGTGCCAGCAGCTTATCAATGACTAGCCCGAATCCGCAGCAGTTCTTC
CASSLSMTSPNPQQFF
>TRBD1|TRBJ2-3|TRBV30|NA
TGTGCCTGGAGTCTGACAGGGGGGAATGCGGATACGCAGTATTTT
CAWSLTGGNADTQYF
>NA|TRBJ2-3|TRBV5-4|once
TGTGCCAGCAGCCGGAGCGGGCCTTGGGGAGATACGCAGTATTTT
CASSRSGPWGDTQYF
>NA|TRBJ1-2|TRBV4-1|NA
TGCGCCAGCAGCCAAGTCCCGGGGGAGGGCTATGGCTACACCTTC
CASSQVPGEGYGYTF
>TRBD1|TRBJ2-2|TRBV5-5|few
TGTGCCAGCAGCCCCGGGACAGGGACGGCGTACACCGGGGAGCTGTTTTTT
CASSPGTGTAYTGELFF
>TRBD1|TRBJ1-2|TRBV6-5|NA
TGTGCCAGCAGCACGACAGGGCAGGACTATGGCTACACCTTC
CASSTTGQDYGYTF
>TRBD1|TRBJ2-7|TRBV27|NA
TGTGCCAGCAGTTTACGAGCTGGGACAGGCCCCTACGAGCAGTACTTC
CASSLRAGTGPYEQYF
>NA|TRBJ1-2|TRBV30|NA
TGTGCCTGCCGACGGGGTAACTATGGCTACACCTTC
CACRRGNYGYTF
>NA|TRBJ2-7|TRBV10-3|NA
TGTGCCATCAGTCCCACCGGGACACACGGCTCCTACGAGCAGTACTTC
CAISPTGTHGSYEQYF
>NA|TRBJ1-1|TRBV9|NA
TGTGCCAGCAGCCTCGGGGGCGGGGGGAACACTGAAGCTTTCTTT
CASSLGGGGNTEAFF
>NA|TRBJ1-2|TRBV4-1|NA
TGCGCCAGCAGCCAACGTACAGGGAGCTATGGCTACACCTTC
CASSQRTGSYGYTF
>NA|TRBJ1-5|TRBV7-8|NA
TGTGCCAGCAGATTGGGAGCTAGCAATCAGCCCCAGCATTTT
CASRLGASNQPQHF
>TRBD2|TRBJ2-1|TRBV5-1|once
TGCGCCAGCAGCTCGACTAGCGTCACCTACAATGAGCAGTTCTTC
CASSSTSVTYNEQFF
>NA|TRBJ2-1|TRBV9|NA
TGTGCCAGCAGCGCCGGACATGGATCAGAGCAGTTCTTC
CASSAGHGSEQFF
>NA|TRBJ2-7|TRBV4-3|NA
TGCGCCAGCAGCCAAGATCGTGATAGCGGCGTTTTCGTCTACGAGCAGTACTTC
CASSQDRDSGVFVYEQYF
>TRBD1|TRBJ1-2|TRBV19|NA
TGTGCCAGTAGTGCGACAGGGGTTGTCTATGGCTACACCTTC
CASSATGVVYGYTF
>TRBD1|TRBJ1-3|TRBV18|NA
TGTGCCAGCTCCGGGACAGGGATCTCTGGAAACACCATATATTTT
CASSGTGISGNTIYF
>NA|TRBJ1-5|TRBV7-9|few
TGTGCCAGCAGTGATACCGGTGGACTGAGGCCCCAGCATTTT
CASSDTGGLRPQHF
>TRBD2|TRBJ2-7|TRBV6-6|few
TGTGCCAGCAGTTACCCCAGCGGGAGGACCCACGAGCAGTACTTC
CASSYPSGRTHEQYF
>NA|TRBJ1-6|TRBV5-6|NA
TGTGCCAGCAACGCGAGGACGGGGTTCGGGTCACCCCTCCACTTT
CASNARTGFGSPLHF
>TRBD2|TRBJ2-2|TRBV2|NA
TGTGCCAGCAACCCCGGGTGGACTAGCGGCCTGGGGAACACCGGGGAGCTGTTTTTT
CASNPGWTSGLGNTGELFF
>TRBD2|TRBJ2-5|TRBV30|medium-sized
TGTGCCTGGAGAGGGATTGGGGGGGAAGAGACCCAGTACTTC
CAWRGIGGEETQYF
>NA|TRBJ1-2|TRBV6-5|NA
TGTGCCAGCAGTTACGAGGGACAACAAATCTATGGCTACACCTTC
CASSYEGQQIYGYTF
>TRBD1|TRBJ1-6|TRBV19|NA
TGTGCCAGTAGTAAAGACTGGGACAGTCGACGGGGGACCCTCCACTTT
CASSKDWDSRRGTLHF
>NA|TRBJ1-1|TRBV4-2|NA
TGTGCCAGCAGCCAACATTTGAGACAGGAAGGGACTGAAGCTTTCTTT
CASSQHLRQEGTEAFF
>TRBD2|TRBJ2-3|TRBV6-6|NA
TGTGCCAGCAGTCACGGGCTAGCGGACACAGATACGCAGTATTTT
CASSHGLADTDTQYF
>TRBD2|TRBJ2-7|TRBV11-1|NA
TGTGCCAGCAGCTTAGGACTAGCGATCTCCTACGAGCAGTACTTC
CASSLGLAISYEQYF
>TRBD1|TRBJ2-6|TRBV11-2|NA
TGTGCCAGCAGCTTACTGATGCAGGGGGCCTGGGCCAACGTCCTGACTTTC
CASSLLMQGAWANVLTF
>NA|TRBJ1-3|TRBV9|NA
TGTGCCAGCAGCGTAATGGGGGCGATTTCTGGAAACACCATATATTTT
CASSVMGAISGNTIYF
>TRBD2|TRBJ2-7|TRBV6-5|NA
TGTGCCAGCAGGTACAGCGGGGGGCTCTCCTACGAGCAGTACTTC
CASRYSGGLSYEQYF
>TRBD1|TRBJ1-4|TRBV6-6|once
TGTGCCAGCAGTTGGGACAGGGTGGCTAATGAAAAACTGTTTTTT
CASSWDRVANEKLFF
>TRBD2|TRBJ2-1|TRBV5-1|few
TGCGCCAGCAGCTTGGAGGGCCGACCGACTAGCGAGATTCTCCATGAGCAGTTCTTC
CASSLEGRPTSEILHEQFF
>TRBD2|TRBJ2-1|TRBV4-3|NA
TGCGCCAGCAGCCAAGAGGGTAGCGGGTCCTACAATGAGCAGTTCTTC
CASSQEGSGSYNEQFF
>NA|TRBJ1-2|TRBV27|NA
TGTGCCAGCAGTTTATCGGCAGGTTGGGGAGGAAAAAACTATGGCTACACCTTC
CASSLSAGWGGKNYGYTF
>TRBD1|TRBJ1-3|TRBV9|NA
TGTGCCAGCAGCGGAAAACTCGGGACAGGGGTATCTGGAAACACCATATATTTT
CASSGKLGTGVSGNTIYF
>TRBD2|TRBJ2-1|TRBV7-9|NA
TGTGCCAGCAGCTTCCAGCGGGAGGGCCCGGGCAATGAGCAGTTCTTC
CASSFQREGPGNEQFF
>NA|TRBJ1-2|TRBV7-9|NA
TGTGCCAGCAGCGCTGCGGTCAGTAACTATGGCTACACCTTC
CASSAAVSNYGYTF
>NA|TRBJ1-2|TRBV6-4|NA
TGTGCCAGCAGTGACTCGAGTGGGGGGGGCTATGGCTACACCTTC
CASSDSSGGGYGYTF
>NA|TRBJ1-2|TRBV5-4|NA
TGTGCCAGCAGCTTGGCAGGGGCGGGCTATGGCTACACCTTC
CASSLAGAGYGYTF